This T cell receptor beta chain was profiled in a study of T cell responses to AZD1222 COVID-19 vaccine (dated by TCRdb to the early 2020s). In the study overall: AZD1222 recipients whose second dose came at about 4 weeks and those whose second dose came at about 12 weeks were combined into one group, since spike-specific TCR depth and breadth did not differ between the two schedules. Enrollment into the trials was organized by age into subgroups of 18-55, 56-69 and 70-plus years, and those subgroups contained approximately 160, 26 and 62 TCR-sequenced participants, respectively. A total of about 240 trial participants underwent TCR sequencing, of whom roughly 210 received two doses of AZD1222 and approximately 25 received two doses of the MenACWY control vaccine.

Study-wide conclusions, independent of this receptor: The vaccine-associated CD4 TCRs covered the entire spike protein, and the dominant responses fell in regions 160-218 and 743-854. In the small 56-69-year group, the increase in depth fell short of significance, most likely because of low power. Epitopes outside the regions mutated in the B.1.351 and B.1.1.7 variants were reportedly recognized by nearly half of the unique spike-specific TCRs. Because no day 14 peak-response samples were available, the repertoires could be characterized only after the peak T cell response. Participants were mostly white British and included more females than males, and it was suggested by the authors that clonal diversity may have been underestimated. Only five to seven AZD1222 recipients were SARS-CoV-2 seropositive at baseline, limiting conclusions about previously exposed vaccinees. After two AZD1222 doses, both the breadth and the depth of spike-specific TCRs were significantly higher than at day 0 and than in MenACWY recipients.

Regarding this clone: Its specific antigen is unknown. Per-base qualities were not stored, and no clone one base away is much larger.

A distance of 11 bases separates the germline ends of V and J, which lose 2 bases and 4 bases respectively. The germline V gene encodes CDR1 MNHEY and CDR2 SVGAGI. The CDR3 holds 14 amino acids from the cysteine to the phenylalanine. This entry keeps only the CDR3 DNA: 42 bases, framed from base 1. The CDR3 regions of human TCRbeta chains were subjected to immunosequencing. From the authors' description of their analysis: TCRs in the repertoires were compared against a reference library of SARS-CoV-2-specific TCRs that had been generated with the MIRA antigen-specificity platform. Breadth was defined as the fraction of unique TCRs that were SARS-CoV-2-associated. Depth was defined as the fraction of total T cells that were SARS-CoV-2-associated. Using the MIRA data, every spike-specific TCR was mapped to the spike region that the TCR reacted to and assigned to either a CD4 or a CD8 class. Log10-transformed breadth and depth values were compared by one-way ANOVA with Sidak's multiple comparisons tests. TCRdb limited this immuneACCESS table to in-frame rearrangements with V and J called. A share of clones is missing; checked studies link under half to unresolved V genes, and the rest is unexplained. D and trimming come from the DNA, and the V and J calls and clone size come from that table. The sample table contains 110,000 to 150,000 clones; only one count was recorded for 90% to 95% of them. Clones ranked in the top ten supply about 1.9% of the sample.

Read against the paper, the sample's time point label means: baseline before first vaccination. The vaccinee samples were drawn from two UK trials, COV001 and COV002, one of which was a single-blind randomized controlled phase 2/3 trial testing AZD1222 (ChAdOx1 nCoV-19) in healthy adults. For TCRbeta chain sequencing, PBMC samples from trial participants were taken at day 0 and at day 28 after the second dose. The sequence is built from TRBV6-5 and TRBJ1-2, with the D gene uncertain. The source was peripheral blood, collected on day 0 of AZD1222 vaccination. The sequence came from an adult in good health. In nucleotide form, the sequence is TGTGCCAGCAGTTACGGTCTGGGGTCCTATGGCTACACCTTC. Its coded protein is CASSYGLGSYGYTF.